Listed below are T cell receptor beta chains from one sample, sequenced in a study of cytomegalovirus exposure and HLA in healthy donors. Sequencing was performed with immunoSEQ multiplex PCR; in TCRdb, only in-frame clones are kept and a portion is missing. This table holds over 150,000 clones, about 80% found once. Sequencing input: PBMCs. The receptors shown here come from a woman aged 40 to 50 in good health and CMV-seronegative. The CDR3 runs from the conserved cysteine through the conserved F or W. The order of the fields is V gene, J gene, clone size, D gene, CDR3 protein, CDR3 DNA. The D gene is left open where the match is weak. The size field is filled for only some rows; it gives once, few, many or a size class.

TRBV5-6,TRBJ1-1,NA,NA,CASSLTGQGTEAFF,TGTGCCAGCAGCTTGACAGGGCAAGGCACTGAAGCTTTCTTT
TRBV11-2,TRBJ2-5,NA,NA,CASSLGLEETQYF,TGTGCCAGCAGCTTAGGACTCGAGGAGACCCAGTACTTC
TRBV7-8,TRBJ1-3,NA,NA,CASSPTGSGNTIYF,TGTGCCAGCAGCCCTACGGGCTCTGGAAACACCATATATTTT
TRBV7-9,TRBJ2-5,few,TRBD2,CASSLRTSGEETQYF,TGTGCCAGCAGCTTACGGACTAGCGGAGAAGAGACCCAGTACTTC
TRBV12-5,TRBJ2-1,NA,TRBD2,CASALGGGAYNEQFF,TGTGCTAGTGCCCTTGGCGGGGGGGCCTACAATGAGCAGTTCTTC
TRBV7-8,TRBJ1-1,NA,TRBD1,CASSIKDRAYSNTEAFF,TGTGCCAGCAGCATAAAAGACAGGGCTTACTCGAACACTGAAGCTTTCTTT
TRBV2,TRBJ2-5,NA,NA,CASSEDGVQETQYF,TGTGCCAGCAGTGAAGACGGGGTCCAAGAGACCCAGTACTTC
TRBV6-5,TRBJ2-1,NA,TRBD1,CAAGQGPASFDEQFF,TGTGCCGCGGGACAGGGTCCGGCCAGCTTCGATGAGCAGTTCTTC
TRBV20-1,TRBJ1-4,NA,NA,CSAEDSEKLFF,TGCAGTGCCGAGGACAGTGAAAAACTGTTTTTT
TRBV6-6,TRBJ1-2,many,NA,CASSYSPRGTVGYTF,TGTGCCAGCAGTTACTCCCCCCGGGGGACTGTTGGCTACACCTTC
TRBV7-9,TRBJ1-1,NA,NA,CSSSRPPAGAFF,TGTTCCAGCAGCCGCCCCCCGGCGGGGGCTTTCTTT
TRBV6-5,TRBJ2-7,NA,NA,CASSSPSTESSYEQYF,TGTGCCAGCAGTTCCCCCTCGACAGAAAGCTCCTACGAGCAGTACTTC
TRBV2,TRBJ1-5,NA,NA,CASTLLASNQPQHF,TGTGCCAGCACCCTCCTAGCCAGCAATCAGCCCCAGCATTTT
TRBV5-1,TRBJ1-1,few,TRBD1,CASSLQGESEAFF,TGCGCCAGCAGCTTACAGGGGGAGTCTGAAGCTTTCTTT
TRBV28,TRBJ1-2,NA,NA,CASSLGQPYGYTF,TGTGCCAGCAGTTTAGGGCAGCCCTATGGCTACACCTTC
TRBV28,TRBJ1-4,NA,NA,CASSFSSVSKLFF,TGTGCCAGCAGTTTTAGCTCAGTTTCAAAACTGTTTTTT
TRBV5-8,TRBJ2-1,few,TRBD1,CASSGRTGPSRYNEQFF,TGTGCCAGCAGCGGCAGGACAGGACCCTCGAGGTACAATGAGCAGTTCTTC
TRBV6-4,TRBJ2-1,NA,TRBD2,CASSGTSGGANEQFF,TGTGCCAGCAGTGGGACTAGCGGGGGGGCCAATGAGCAGTTCTTC
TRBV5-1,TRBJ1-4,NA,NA,CASSLAGSRDEKLFF,TGCGCCAGCAGCTTAGCCGGGTCCAGGGATGAAAAACTGTTTTTT
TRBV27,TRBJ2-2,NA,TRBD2,CASSQTSGPNTGELFF,TGTGCCAGCAGTCAAACTAGCGGGCCTAACACCGGGGAGCTGTTTTTT
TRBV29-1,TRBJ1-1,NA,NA,CSVEDRDRAFF,TGCAGCGTTGAAGATCGAGACAGAGCTTTCTTT
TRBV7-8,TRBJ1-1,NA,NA,CASSLVSGNTEAFF,TGTGCCAGCAGCTTAGTCTCGGGGAACACTGAAGCTTTCTTT
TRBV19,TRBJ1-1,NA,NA,CASSMFSANTEAFF,TGTGCCAGTAGTATGTTCAGTGCGAACACTGAAGCTTTCTTT
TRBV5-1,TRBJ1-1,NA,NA,CASSLVSGTSATEAFF,TGCGCCAGCAGCTTAGTTAGCGGCACCTCTGCCACTGAAGCTTTCTTT
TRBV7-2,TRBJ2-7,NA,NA,CASTRPVVHEQYF,TGTGCCAGCACCCGCCCGGTAGTACACGAGCAGTACTTC
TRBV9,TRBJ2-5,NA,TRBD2,CASSVLGGGQETQYF,TGTGCCAGCAGCGTACTCGGGGGAGGGCAAGAGACCCAGTACTTC
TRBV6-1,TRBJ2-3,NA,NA,CASSEGESTQYF,TGTGCCAGCAGTGAAGGCGAGAGTACGCAGTATTTT
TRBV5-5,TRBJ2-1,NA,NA,CASSLVAFDSINEQFF,TGTGCCAGCAGCTTGGTTGCCTTCGACAGTATCAATGAGCAGTTCTTC
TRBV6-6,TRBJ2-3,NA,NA,CASTGGGSSTDTQYF,TGTGCCAGCACAGGGGGAGGAAGTAGCACAGATACGCAGTATTTT
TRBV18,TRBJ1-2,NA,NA,CASSPSPPGLDGYTF,TGTGCCAGCTCACCAAGTCCCCCGGGGTTGGATGGCTACACCTTC
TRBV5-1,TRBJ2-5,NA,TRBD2,CASSWATSLQETQYF,TGCGCCAGCAGCTGGGCGACTAGCCTACAAGAGACCCAGTACTTC
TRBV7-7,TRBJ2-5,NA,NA,CASSLGRLGETQYF,TGTGCTAGCAGCTTAGGGCGACTAGGAGAGACCCAGTACTTC
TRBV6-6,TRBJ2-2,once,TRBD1,CASIPRTGYTGELFF,TGTGCCAGCATCCCCCGGACAGGGTACACCGGGGAGCTGTTTTTT
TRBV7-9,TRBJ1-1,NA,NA,CASSSKQGKTEAFF,TGTGCCAGCAGCTCAAAACAGGGAAAAACTGAAGCTTTCTTT
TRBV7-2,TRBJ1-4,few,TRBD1,CASSSQGVGEKLFF,TGTGCCAGCAGCTCACAGGGGGTGGGTGAAAAACTGTTTTTT
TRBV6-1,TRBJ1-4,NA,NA,CASSEISDEKLFF,TGTGCCAGCAGTGAAATATCGGATGAAAAACTGTTTTTT
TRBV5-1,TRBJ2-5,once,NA,CASSFAKGEETQYF,TGCGCCAGCAGCTTCGCGAAGGGGGAAGAGACCCAGTACTTC
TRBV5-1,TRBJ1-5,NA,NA,CASQGDSNQPQHF,TGCGCCAGCCAAGGAGATAGCAATCAGCCCCAGCATTTT
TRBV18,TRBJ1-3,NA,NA,CASSPGQTSGNTIYF,TGTGCCAGCTCCCCTGGGCAGACCTCTGGAAACACCATATATTTT
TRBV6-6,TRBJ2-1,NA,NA,CASTEGGASPNEQFF,TGTGCCAGCACAGAGGGCGGGGCTAGCCCCAATGAGCAGTTCTTC
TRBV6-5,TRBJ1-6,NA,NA,CASSYSEGVLPLHF,TGTGCCAGCAGTTACTCAGAAGGGGTTTTACCCCTCCACTTT
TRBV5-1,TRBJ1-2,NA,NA,CASSLGGTYGYTF,TGCGCCAGCAGCTTAGGGGGTACCTATGGCTACACCTTC
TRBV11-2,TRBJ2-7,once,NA,CASSSGGYEQYF,TGTGCCAGCAGCTCCGGGGGCTACGAGCAGTACTTC
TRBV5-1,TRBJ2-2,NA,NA,CASTPSTNTGELFF,TGCGCCAGCACCCCAAGTACAAACACCGGGGAGCTGTTTTTT
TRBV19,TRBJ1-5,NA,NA,CASSGFSNQPQHF,TGTGCCAGTAGCGGTTTTAGCAATCAGCCCCAGCATTTT
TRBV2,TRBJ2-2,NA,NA,CASSPRGGFGELFF,TGTGCCAGCAGCCCTAGGGGGGGTTTCGGGGAGCTGTTTTTT
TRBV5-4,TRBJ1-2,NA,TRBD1,CASSLQGGASYGYTF,TGTGCCAGCAGCTTGCAAGGGGGCGCGTCCTATGGCTACACCTTC
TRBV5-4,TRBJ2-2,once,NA,CASSGGWHTGELFF,TGTGCCAGCAGCGGAGGGTGGCACACCGGGGAGCTGTTTTTT
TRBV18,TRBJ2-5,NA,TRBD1,CASSGTGARKETQYF,TGTGCCAGCTCCGGAACAGGGGCCCGAAAAGAGACCCAGTACTTC